A selection of T cell receptor beta chains follows, all from one sample in a study of blood T cell repertoires in COVID-19. Assay: immunoSEQ multiplex PCR; the TCRdb copy retains only in-frame clones and omits some. The repertoire holds 150,000 to 200,000 clones, 87% seen once, with more than 1.5% in the top ten. What was sequenced was peripheral blood. Every receptor here comes from a woman between 50 and 59 years old with acute or convalescent COVID-19. Each CDR3 is given with its conserved first and last residue. Each record gives: V gene, J gene, D gene, clone size, CDR3 length, CDR3 protein, CDR3 DNA. A D gene is named only where the DNA matches it firmly. Rows may omit the clone size; those that give it use once, few, many or a size class.

V gene: TRBV9; J gene: TRBJ2-5; D gene: NA; clone size: NA; CDR3 length: 13; CDR3 protein: CASSVEAQETQYF; CDR3 DNA: TGTGCCAGCAGCGTAGAAGCCCAAGAGACCCAGTACTTC
V gene: TRBV5-6; J gene: TRBJ1-2; D gene: NA; clone size: NA; CDR3 length: 11; CDR3 protein: CASSLTYGYTF; CDR3 DNA: TGTGCCAGCAGCTTGACATATGGCTACACCTTC
V gene: TRBV3-1/TRBV3-2; J gene: TRBJ1-1; D gene: TRBD1; clone size: once; CDR3 length: 14; CDR3 protein: CASSSRDRASEAFF; CDR3 DNA: TGTGCCAGCAGCTCCCGGGACAGGGCATCTGAAGCTTTCTTT
V gene: TRBV3-1/TRBV3-2; J gene: TRBJ1-2; D gene: NA; clone size: NA; CDR3 length: 14; CDR3 protein: CASSPSDRNYGYTF; CDR3 DNA: TGTGCCAGCAGCCCTAGCGACAGAAACTATGGCTACACCTTC
V gene: TRBV5-1; J gene: TRBJ2-7; D gene: TRBD2; clone size: NA; CDR3 length: 15; CDR3 protein: CASSGSAGGPDEQYF; CDR3 DNA: TGCGCCAGCAGCGGGTCGGCGGGAGGCCCCGACGAGCAGTACTTC
V gene: TRBV13; J gene: TRBJ2-1; D gene: TRBD2; clone size: NA; CDR3 length: 13; CDR3 protein: CASSLARGNEQFF; CDR3 DNA: TGTGCCAGCAGCTTAGCGCGGGGGAATGAGCAGTTCTTC
V gene: TRBV12-3/TRBV12-4; J gene: TRBJ2-5; D gene: NA; clone size: NA; CDR3 length: 12; CDR3 protein: CASSPRWETQYF; CDR3 DNA: TGTGCCAGCAGTCCCCGGTGGGAGACCCAGTACTTC
V gene: TRBV7-9; J gene: TRBJ1-4; D gene: NA; clone size: NA; CDR3 length: 17; CDR3 protein: CASSSVSSTDSNEKLFF; CDR3 DNA: TGTGCCAGCAGCTCGGTGTCCAGCACAGATTCTAATGAAAAACTGTTTTTT
V gene: TRBV3-1/TRBV3-2; J gene: TRBJ1-2; D gene: TRBD1; clone size: NA; CDR3 length: 15; CDR3 protein: CASSLPAGQARGYTF; CDR3 DNA: TGTGCCAGCAGCTTACCAGCGGGACAGGCGAGGGGCTACACCTTC
V gene: TRBV27; J gene: TRBJ2-3; D gene: NA; clone size: NA; CDR3 length: 15; CDR3 protein: CASRLARAYTDTQYF; CDR3 DNA: TGTGCCAGCAGGTTGGCGCGGGCTTACACAGATACGCAGTATTTT
V gene: TRBV3-1/TRBV3-2; J gene: TRBJ1-1; D gene: NA; clone size: once; CDR3 length: 17; CDR3 protein: CASSQRQDAILNTEAFF; CDR3 DNA: TGTGCCAGCAGCCAAAGACAGGACGCTATTTTGAACACTGAAGCTTTCTTT
V gene: TRBV9; J gene: TRBJ2-5; D gene: NA; clone size: NA; CDR3 length: 13; CDR3 protein: CASSHSNQETQYF; CDR3 DNA: TGTGCCAGCAGCCATTCCAACCAAGAGACCCAGTACTTC
V gene: TRBV6-1; J gene: TRBJ2-5; D gene: TRBD1; clone size: NA; CDR3 length: 19; CDR3 protein: CASSEVWGQGTPYQETQYF; CDR3 DNA: TGTGCCAGCAGTGAAGTCTGGGGACAGGGGACCCCGTACCAAGAGACCCAGTACTTC
V gene: TRBV29-1; J gene: TRBJ2-3; D gene: NA; clone size: few; CDR3 length: 13; CDR3 protein: CSVASQGLSTQYF; CDR3 DNA: TGCAGCGTTGCGTCCCAGGGATTGTCTACGCAGTATTTT
V gene: TRBV9; J gene: TRBJ2-1; D gene: NA; clone size: NA; CDR3 length: 14; CDR3 protein: CASSTGLTTNEQFF; CDR3 DNA: TGTGCCAGCAGCACTGGACTAACAACCAATGAGCAGTTCTTC
V gene: TRBV10-3; J gene: TRBJ1-1; D gene: NA; clone size: NA; CDR3 length: 16; CDR3 protein: CAISELGWEMNTEAFF; CDR3 DNA: TGTGCCATCAGTGAGTTAGGGTGGGAGATGAACACTGAAGCTTTCTTT
V gene: TRBV18; J gene: TRBJ2-7; D gene: NA; clone size: NA; CDR3 length: 13; CDR3 protein: CASSPGLQYEQYF; CDR3 DNA: TGTGCCAGCTCACCGGGACTCCAATACGAGCAGTACTTC
V gene: TRBV24-1; J gene: TRBJ2-1; D gene: TRBD1; clone size: NA; CDR3 length: 17; CDR3 protein: CATSDAGTGGAYNEQFF; CDR3 DNA: TGTGCCACCAGTGATGCCGGGACAGGGGGCGCCTACAATGAGCAGTTCTTC
V gene: TRBV7-6; J gene: TRBJ1-2; D gene: NA; clone size: NA; CDR3 length: 15; CDR3 protein: CASSLQVGQRDGYTF; CDR3 DNA: TGTGCCAGCAGCTTACAGGTCGGACAGAGGGATGGCTACACCTTC
V gene: TRBV24-1; J gene: TRBJ2-3; D gene: NA; clone size: once; CDR3 length: 15; CDR3 protein: CATSDFGGYTDTQYF; CDR3 DNA: TGTGCCACCAGTGATTTTGGAGGGTACACAGATACGCAGTATTTT
V gene: TRBV19; J gene: TRBJ2-7; D gene: NA; clone size: NA; CDR3 length: 15; CDR3 protein: CASRVSAPSSYEQYF; CDR3 DNA: TGTGCCAGTAGGGTGAGCGCTCCGAGCTCCTACGAGCAGTACTTC
V gene: TRBV18; J gene: TRBJ2-2; D gene: NA; clone size: NA; CDR3 length: 14; CDR3 protein: CASSPPGFNGELFF; CDR3 DNA: TGTGCCAGCTCACCCCCCGGGTTTAACGGGGAGCTGTTTTTT
V gene: TRBV3-1/TRBV3-2; J gene: TRBJ1-1; D gene: NA; clone size: NA; CDR3 length: 16; CDR3 protein: CASSHGKWRENTEAFF; CDR3 DNA: TGTGCCAGCAGCCATGGTAAGTGGCGGGAAAACACTGAAGCTTTCTTT
V gene: TRBV7-2; J gene: TRBJ2-7; D gene: TRBD1; clone size: NA; CDR3 length: 15; CDR3 protein: CASSRTGTSPNEQYF; CDR3 DNA: TGTGCCAGCAGCCGGACAGGCACATCTCCTAACGAGCAGTACTTC
V gene: TRBV24-1; J gene: TRBJ2-3; D gene: NA; clone size: NA; CDR3 length: 16; CDR3 protein: CATSDAGASSTDTQYF; CDR3 DNA: TGTGCCACCAGTGATGCGGGGGCTTCTAGCACAGATACGCAGTATTTT